What follows is one TCR beta chain and its context. This sample is part of a study of blood T cell repertoires in COVID-19. Study in general: Samples came from the United States, Italy and Spain, spanning acute and convalescent COVID-19. PBMCs, B-cell-depleted T cells, or T cells were the source of the cDNA or gDNA that made up the material.

In the original workflow: Estimation of nucleated cell counts relied on the amplification of reference gene primers. The data were produced by immunoSEQ multiplex PCR, yet TCRdb's version contains in-frame clones alone and is incomplete. V and J calls and clone size are those listed in that table; D and trimming were worked out from the DNA. The data hold 100,000 to 120,000 clones, with 76% observed a single time. This CDR3 contains 14 residues. Germline V CDR1 and CDR2: LNHDA, SQIVND (reference sequence). The ends were cut back, 2 bases at V and 3 bases at J, with 11 bases in the middle. The sequence derives from a woman older than 75 with acute or convalescent COVID-19. The sequenced material came from peripheral blood. The V and J genes are TRBV19 and TRBJ2-7; D not resolved. The DNA of the CDR3 is TGTGCCAGTAGTATATCGTACTCGAGCTACGAGCAGTACTTC. Its protein is CASSISYSSYEQYF.